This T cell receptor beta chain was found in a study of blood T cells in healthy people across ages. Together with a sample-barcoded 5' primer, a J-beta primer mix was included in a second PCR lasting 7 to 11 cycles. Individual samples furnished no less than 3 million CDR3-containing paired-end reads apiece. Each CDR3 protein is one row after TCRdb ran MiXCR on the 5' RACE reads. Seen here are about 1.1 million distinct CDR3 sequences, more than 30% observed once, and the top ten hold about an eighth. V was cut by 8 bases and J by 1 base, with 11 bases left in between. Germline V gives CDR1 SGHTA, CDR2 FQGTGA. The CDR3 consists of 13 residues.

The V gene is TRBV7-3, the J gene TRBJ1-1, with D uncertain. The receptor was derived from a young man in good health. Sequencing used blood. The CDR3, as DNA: TGTGCCAGCGGGCAGGCCGGGAACACTGAAGCTTTCTTT. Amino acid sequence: CASGQAGNTEAFF.